This TCR beta chain was found in a study of blood T cell repertoires in COVID-19. The data were produced by immunoSEQ multiplex PCR, yet TCRdb's version contains in-frame clones alone and is incomplete. In the table there are around 220,000 clones, 75% to 90% of which are singletons. The germline V gene encodes CDR1 MGHRA and CDR2 YSYEKL. The CDR3 spans 15 residues. J lost 8 bases, V lost 0 bases, and 4 bases had no gene match. The sequence was collected from a woman older than 75 with COVID-19, enrolled during active disease. What was sequenced was peripheral blood. The V gene is TRBV4-1, the J gene TRBJ1-5; 10 nucleotides agree with TRBD1. The CDR3 DNA is TGCGCCAGCAGCCAAGATCCGGGACAGGGGAAGCCCCAGCATTTT. Translating it yields CASSQDPGQGKPQHF.